Below, one T cell receptor beta chain is given with its context. This entry belongs to a study of blood T cell repertoires in COVID-19. Study information: Spain, Italy and the United States supplied samples that represented acute and convalescent COVID-19.

Sequencing used immunoSEQ multiplex PCR; TCRdb keeps in-frame clones, though not all of them. Of tens of thousands of clones detected, nearly 90% appear once; the ten largest clones hold over 2.5%. Sequencing was done on a sample of peripheral blood. The source of this sequence is a middle-aged man with active COVID-19.

DNA for the CDR3: TGTGCCAGCTCCCTCAGCGGGAGGGAAGGGAATGAGCAGTTCTTC. It is translated as CASSLSGREGNEQFF. The chain links TRBV18 to TRBJ2-1; 10 bases fit TRBD2. The V segment lost 6 bases and the J segment 7 bases; nucleotides outside the gene matches: 9. Germline V gene lookup returns CDR1 KGHSH and CDR2 LQKENI. CDR3 length: 15 residues. Full variable domain (remainder filled in from reference TRBV18 and TRBJ2-1): NAGVMQNPRHLVRRRGQEARLRCSPMKGHSHVYWYRQLPEEGLKFMVYLQKENIIDESGMPKERFSAEFPKEGPSILRIQQVVRGDSAAYFCASSLSGREGNEQFFGPGTRLTVL.